This entry describes one TCR beta chain. Trimming removed 3 bases from V and 8 bases from J; junction bases left unmatched: 6. The CDR3 totals 13 residues. Germline assignment: CDR1 LGHDT and CDR2 YNNKEL (reference sequence). Original data processing: It was from reference gene primer amplification that nucleated cell counts were estimated. Clones were read by immunoSEQ multiplex PCR, and TCRdb kept only the in-frame ones, dropping some. The DNA was the basis for D and trimming; V, J and clone size are from that table. The sample holds more than 60,000 clones, around four fifths seen once. The sample is drawn from a study of blood T cell repertoires in COVID-19.

Sequences were obtained from peripheral blood. The chain carries TRBV3-1 (or the pseudogene TRBV3-2) and TRBJ1-2; 7 bases agree with TRBD1. This TCR came from a human donor in a cohort sampled during active COVID-19. This chain's CDR3 is CASSHVGGAGYTF. CDR3 nucleotide sequence: TGTGCCAGCAGCCATGTAGGGGGCGCAGGCTACACCTTC.